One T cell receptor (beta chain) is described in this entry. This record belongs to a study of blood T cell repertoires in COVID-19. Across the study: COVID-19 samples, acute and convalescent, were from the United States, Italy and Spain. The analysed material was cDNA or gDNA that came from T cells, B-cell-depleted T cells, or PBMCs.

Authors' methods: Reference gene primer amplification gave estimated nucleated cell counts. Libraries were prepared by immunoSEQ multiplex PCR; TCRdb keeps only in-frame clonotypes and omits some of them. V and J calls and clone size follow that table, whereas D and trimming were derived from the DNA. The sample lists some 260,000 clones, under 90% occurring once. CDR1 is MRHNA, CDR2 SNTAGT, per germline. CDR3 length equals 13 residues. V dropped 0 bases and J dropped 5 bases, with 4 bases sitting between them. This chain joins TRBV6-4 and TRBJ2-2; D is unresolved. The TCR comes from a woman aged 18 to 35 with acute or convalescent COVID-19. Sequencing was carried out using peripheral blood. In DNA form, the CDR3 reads TGTGCCAGCAGTGACTCTCCGACCGGGGAGCTGTTTTTT. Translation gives CASSDSPTGELFF.